This T cell receptor beta chain was sequenced during a study of blood T cell repertoires in COVID-19. Study overall: The analysed material was cDNA or gDNA that came from T cells, B-cell-depleted T cells, or PBMCs.

Symptom resolution, clearance, or two negative PCRs marked donors in Cohort 3 as recovered. Germline V gene lookup returns CDR1 MNHNS and CDR2 SASEGT. V shed 0 bases and J 4 bases; nucleotides not matched to a gene: 4. The CDR3 is made up of 17 amino acids. The protocol was immunoSEQ multiplex PCR, while the TCRdb copy is restricted to in-frame clones and leaves out a portion. Found here are approximately 200,000 clones, 75% to 90% of them singletons; the top ten hold 1.2%. The chain combines TRBV6-1 with TRBJ2-1; 12 bases are a match to TRBD2. The source is a man younger than 40 who had recovered from COVID-19. Sample: PBMCs or T cells enriched from blood (not recorded which). CDR3 region: CASSEALLAGGYNEQFF. In nucleotides, the CDR3 is TGTGCCAGCAGTGAAGCGCTGCTAGCGGGGGGGTACAATGAGCAGTTCTTC.